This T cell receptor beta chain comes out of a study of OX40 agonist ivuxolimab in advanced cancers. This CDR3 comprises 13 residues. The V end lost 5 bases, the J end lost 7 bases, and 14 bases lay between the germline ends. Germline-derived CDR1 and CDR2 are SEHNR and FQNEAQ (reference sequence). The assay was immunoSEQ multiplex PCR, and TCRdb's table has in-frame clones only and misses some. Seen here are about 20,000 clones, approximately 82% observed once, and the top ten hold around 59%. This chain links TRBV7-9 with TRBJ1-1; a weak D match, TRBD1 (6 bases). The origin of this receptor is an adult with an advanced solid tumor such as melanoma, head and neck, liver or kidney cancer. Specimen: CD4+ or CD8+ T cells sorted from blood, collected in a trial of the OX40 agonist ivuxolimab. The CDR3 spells CASSHRTALEAFF. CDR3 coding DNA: TGTGCCAGCAGCCATCGGACAGCCCTTGAAGCTTTCTTT.